These 27 T cell receptor beta chains came from one sample sequenced in a study of graft-versus-host responses after intestinal transplantation. Method: immunoSEQ multiplex PCR; TCRdb's copy keeps in-frame clones and lacks some. Of nearly 45,000 clones in the sample, 75% to 95% were seen once. Sequenced here: PBMCs, sampled 524 days after transplant. These receptors all stem from a human patient who received an intestinal transplant, so some T cells may come from the graft donor.

The chain employs TRBV9 and TRBJ2-1; 9 bases map to TRBD2. This CDR3 is built from 17 residues. Per germline, CDR1 SGDLS and CDR2 YYNGEE. V lost 3 bases and J lost 2; bases outside the gene matches: 9. The CDR3 region has the DNA TGTGCCAGCAGCGCCCCACTGCGGGAGGGTCCCTACAATGAGCAGTTCTTC. This codes for CASSAPLREGPYNEQFF.

This chain links TRBV5-1 with TRBJ2-3; 14 positions match TRBD2. Germline trimming cut 2 bases from V and 4 bases from J; bases unmatched to any gene: 3. Germline values: CDR1 SGHRS, CDR2 YFSETQ. This CDR3 is 16 amino acids long. CDR3 in DNA: TGCGCCAGCAGCTTCGGGACTAGCGGGAGCTCAGATACGCAGTATTTT. Translated: CASSFGTSGSSDTQYF. Combining the CDR3 with reference TRBV5-1 and TRBJ2-3 gives the whole variable domain KAGVTQTPRYLIKTRGQQVTLSCSPISGHRSVSWYQQTPGQGLQFLFEYFSETQRNKGNFPGRFSGRQFSNSRSEMNVSTLELGDSALYLCASSFGTSGSSDTQYFGPGTRLTVL.

The J gene is TRBJ1-2, the V gene TRBV6-1; TRBD1 matches 12 bases. Trimming cost V 3 bases and J 2 bases; bases outside gene matches: 7. The CDR3 spans 17 residues. Germline V gene sequence: CDR1 MNHNS, CDR2 SASEGT. The DNA of the CDR3 is TGTGCCAGCAGTGATCGCCCCGGGACAGGGGGCAACTATGGCTACACCTTC. Protein product: CASSDRPGTGGNYGYTF.

The V gene is TRBV28, the J gene TRBJ1-4; 7 bases line up with TRBD1. V dropped 6 bases and J dropped 7; count of bases not matched to a gene: 8. Germline V lookup: CDR1 MDHEN, CDR2 SYDVKM. This CDR3 is 14 amino acids long. The CDR3 spells CASSRQGGSEKLFF. In DNA form, the CDR3 reads TGTGCCAGCAGCCGGCAGGGGGGGAGTGAAAAACTGTTTTTT.

J is TRBJ2-7 and V is TRBV5-4; D ambiguous. The germline V gene has CDR1 SGHNT and CDR2 YYREEE (reference sequence). Trimming removed 2 bases from V and 6 bases from J, with 15 bases in between. The CDR3 loop spans 14 amino acids. The CDR3 DNA follows: TGTGCCAGCAGCTTAGGGATAGGGAATCCCGAGCAGTACTTC. Residues: CASSLGIGNPEQYF.

The genes are TRBV7-2 and TRBJ2-7; either TRBD1 or TRBD2 may supply D (7 bases each). This CDR3 comprises 14 residues. V lost 4 bases and J 3 bases, leaving 13 bases between the germline ends. Germline values: CDR1 SGHTA, CDR2 FQGNSA. The CDR3 bases are TGTGCCAGCAGCTCCGCAGGGGGGGTCTACGAGCAGTACTTC. This gives the protein CASSSAGGVYEQYF. Using reference TRBV7-2 and TRBJ2-7 for the parts outside the CDR3, the full variable domain is GAGVSQSPSNKVTEKGKDVELRCDPISGHTALYWYRQSLGQGLEFLIYFQGNSAPDKSGLPSDRFSAERTGGSVSTLTIQRTQQEDSAVYLCASSSAGGVYEQYFGPGTRLTVT.

The chain uses TRBV11-2 and TRBJ2-7, with 9 bases lining up with TRBD2. This CDR3 has 15 amino acids. V lost 2 bases to trimming and J lost 3 bases; unmatched junction nucleotides: 5. CDR1 is SGHAT, CDR2 FQNNGV, per germline. CDR3 sequence (DNA): TGTGCCAGCAGCTTAAGGCTAGCGGGAAACTACGAGCAGTACTTC. Translating it yields CASSLRLAGNYEQYF.

This clone was detected once. CDR3 bases: TGTGCCACCAGCAGAGAAGGGGTGAGGGAGACCCAGTACTTC. Its protein product is CATSREGVRETQYF. The gene calls are TRBV15 and TRBJ2-5; D might be TRBD1 (5 bases). V lost 0 bases to trimming and J lost 5 bases, with 10 bases between them. From germline, CDR1 is LNHNV and CDR2 YYDKDF (reference sequence). CDR3 length: 14 amino acids.

This chain links TRBV28 with TRBJ1-5; weak D call: TRBD1 (6 bases). The CDR3 length is 14 residues. V dropped 6 bases and J dropped 2 bases, with 11 bases sitting between them. Per germline, CDR1 MDHEN and CDR2 SYDVKM. CDR3 sequence (DNA): TGTGCCAGCAGCCCACGACAGGGCAATCAGCCCCAGCATTTT. Translated, it gives CASSPRQGNQPQHF.

The V call is TRBV5-1, the J call TRBJ2-3; D is perhaps TRBD2 (5 bases). This CDR3 is built from 15 residues. V was shortened by 2 bases and J by 4 bases, with 14 bases between the two germline ends. The germline V gene encodes CDR1 SGHRS and CDR2 YFSETQ. CDR3 loop: CASSLSGPRSDTQYF. The CDR3 DNA follows: TGCGCCAGCAGCTTAAGCGGCCCTAGGTCAGATACGCAGTATTTT. The variable domain in full, completed from reference TRBV5-1 and TRBJ2-3, reads KAGVTQTPRYLIKTRGQQVTLSCSPISGHRSVSWYQQTPGQGLQFLFEYFSETQRNKGNFPGRFSGRQFSNSRSEMNVSTLELGDSALYLCASSLSGPRSDTQYFGPGTRLTVL.

Of note for this clone: Distinct nucleotide sequences in the sample also encode this CDR3. The chain uses TRBV29-1 and TRBJ1-2, with D possibly matching TRBD1 (5 bases). Trimming left V 3 bases short and J 3 bases short, with 8 bases between. The CDR3 sequence is 12 residues long. Germline V gene sequence: CDR1 SQVTM, CDR2 ANQGSEA. CDR3 bases: TGCAGCGTTGATAGGGGTGACTATGGCTACACCTTC. Protein sequence: CSVDRGDYGYTF.

V is TRBV15 and J is TRBJ1-5; D remains ambiguous. Deletions cut 5 bases from V and 0 bases from J, with 11 bases between. CDR1 and CDR2 (germline): LNHNV, YYDKDF (reference sequence). The CDR3 has 15 amino acids. CDR3 bases: TGTGCCACCAGCGGGGAAGCTTATAGCAATCAGCCCCAGCATTTT. It translates to CATSGEAYSNQPQHF.

The gene calls are TRBV7-9 and TRBJ2-5, with unresolved D. Per germline, CDR1 SEHNR and CDR2 FQNEAQ (reference sequence). This CDR3 contains 13 residues. Trimming removed 0 bases at V and 9 bases at J, with 11 bases between. The CDR3 spells CASSLAPGIAQYF. The DNA of the CDR3 is TGTGCCAGCAGCTTAGCCCCCGGAATTGCCCAGTACTTC. The complete variable domain, with remaining parts taken from reference TRBV7-9 and TRBJ2-5, reads DTGVSQNPRHKITKRGQNVTFRCDPISEHNRLYWYRQTLGQGPEFLTYFQNEAQLEKSRLLSDRFSAERPKGSFSTLEIQRTEQGDSAMYLCASSLAPGIAQYFGPGTRLLVL.

The CDR3, as DNA: TGTGCCAGCAGCTTACACGGCACTCGGGGCAATGAGCAGTTCTTC. The encoded protein is CASSLHGTRGNEQFF. The chain carries TRBV11-3 and TRBJ2-1; D is perhaps TRBD2 (5 bases). The V end lost 2 bases, the J end lost 6 bases, and 14 bases lay between the germline ends. The CDR3 is 15 amino acids. Germline V gives CDR1 SGHNT, CDR2 YENEEA.

The V gene is TRBV7-9, the J gene TRBJ1-1, with unresolved D. CDR3 size: 14 residues. Trimming shortened V by 1 base and J by 5 bases, and 11 bases separated the two germline ends. Germline V gene sequence: CDR1 SEHNR, CDR2 FQNEAQ (reference sequence). CDR3 sequence reads: CASSLGGGGTEAFF. CDR3 nucleotides: TGTGCCAGCAGCTTAGGAGGCGGTGGTACTGAAGCTTTCTTT. The whole variable domain, remainder taken from reference TRBV7-9 and TRBJ1-1, is DTGVSQNPRHKITKRGQNVTFRCDPISEHNRLYWYRQTLGQGPEFLTYFQNEAQLEKSRLLSDRFSAERPKGSFSTLEIQRTEQGDSAMYLCASSLGGGGTEAFFGQGTRLTVV.

The rearrangement joins TRBV4-3 to TRBJ2-1; possibly TRBD1 or TRBD2 for D (5 bases each). CDR3 length: 17 residues. Germline CDR1 LGHNA, CDR2 YSLEER. The ends were cut back, 0 bases at V and 7 bases at J, with 19 bases in the middle. Here the CDR3 reads CASSQEPGRTYLNEQFF. CDR3 DNA sequence: TGCGCCAGCAGCCAAGAGCCGGGAAGGACATATCTTAATGAGCAGTTCTTC.

The V and J genes are TRBV6-5 and TRBJ2-1, with 9 bases identical to TRBD1. J gave up 8 bases and V 5 bases, and 7 bases lay outside the gene matches. Germline V gene data show CDR1 as MNHEY and CDR2 as SVGAGI. CDR3 size: 14 residues. The chain's CDR3 is CASSPRQGGHEQFF. Here the CDR3 DNA reads TGTGCCAGCAGTCCCAGACAGGGGGGGCATGAGCAGTTCTTC.

The chain employs TRBV21-1 and TRBJ1-1. TRBV21-1 corresponds to a pseudogene. CDR3 size: 17 residues. CDR3 in amino acids: CASSKAPRIFMNTEAFF. The DNA for the CDR3 is TGTGCCAGCAGCAAAGCTCCCCGGATTTTCATGAACACTGAAGCTTTCTTT.

This clone occurred a few times. One junction end does not reproduce the germline sequence, and a read error may be involved. The gene calls are TRBV7-7 and TRBJ2-5; D unresolved. This CDR3 spans 15 amino acids. Germline CDR1 is SSHAT and CDR2 is FNYEAQ (reference sequence). CDR3 region: CASSSSGSLQETQYF. The DNA of the CDR3 is TGTGCTAGCAGCTCCTCGGGCAGCCTACAAGAGACCCAGTACTTC.

V is TRBV7-2 and J is TRBJ2-5; TRBD2 aligns across 9 bases. Trimming took 2 bases from V and 1 from J; bases not matched to a gene: 5. CDR1 and CDR2 from the germline V gene are SGHTA and FQGNSA. There are 16 residues in the CDR3. CDR3 residues: CASSLPSLAGQETQYF. DNA of the CDR3: TGTGCCAGCAGCTTACCATCACTAGCGGGCCAAGAGACCCAGTACTTC.

CDR3 amino acids: CASSSDRNIQYF. CDR3 coding DNA: TGTGCCAGCAGTTCAGACCGGAACATTCAGTACTTC. The rearrangement links TRBV25-1 to TRBJ2-4, with D uncertain. V shed 5 bases and J shed 7 bases, with 9 bases lying between them. CDR3 length equals 12 residues. Germline CDR1 is MGHDK and CDR2 is SYGVNS.

This clone was detected once. This chain links TRBV15 with TRBJ1-6; D gene uncertain. The CDR3 length is 17 residues. Deletions cut 0 bases from V and 0 bases from J, with 9 bases between. Germline CDR1 is LNHNV and CDR2 is YYDKDF (reference sequence). The CDR3: CATSRDPYLSYNSPLHF. The CDR3 DNA reads as TGTGCCACCAGCAGAGATCCCTATCTCTCCTATAATTCACCCCTCCACTTT.

The rearrangement uses TRBV28 and TRBJ2-7; no clear D gene. Trimming stripped 6 bases from V and 7 bases from J, with 10 bases between. The CDR3 is made up of 11 amino acids. Germline CDR1 MDHEN, CDR2 SYDVKM. For the CDR3, the DNA is TGTGCCAGCAGCCGATCTGGGGAGCAGTACTTC. Protein sequence: CASSRSGEQYF. Supplemented by reference TRBV28 and TRBJ2-7, the full variable domain reads DVKVTQSSRYLVKRTGEKVFLECVQDMDHENMFWYRQDPGLGLRLIYFSYDVKMKEKGDIPEGYSVSREKKERFSLILESASTNQTSMYLCASSRSGEQYFGPGTRLTVT.

The chain links TRBV5-6 to TRBJ1-5, with a weak D call TRBD1 (5 bases). The CDR3 extends over 16 amino acids. V dropped 3 bases and J dropped 0 bases, with 13 bases sitting between them. CDR1 and CDR2 (germline): SGHDT, YYEEEE. The CDR3 spells CASSSGGRNSNQPQHF. The CDR3 DNA reads as TGTGCCAGCAGCTCCGGGGGACGGAATAGCAATCAGCCCCAGCATTTT.

The chain employs TRBV28 and TRBJ2-7; 7 bases fit TRBD1. With 8 bases clipped from V and 0 bases from J, the junction kept 4 bases outside the gene matches. In germline, CDR1 is MDHEN, CDR2 SYDVKM. The CDR3 loop spans 13 amino acids. Here the CDR3 DNA reads TGTGCCAGCCAAAAGGGGGCCTCCTACGAGCAGTACTTC. Protein product: CASQKGASYEQYF. Variable domain in full (rest from reference TRBV28 and TRBJ2-7): DVKVTQSSRYLVKRTGEKVFLECVQDMDHENMFWYRQDPGLGLRLIYFSYDVKMKEKGDIPEGYSVSREKKERFSLILESASTNQTSMYLCASQKGASYEQYFGPGTRLTVT.

CDR3 amino acids: CSSQGAGTGELFF. The DNA of the CDR3 is TGCAGCTCACAGGGGGCGGGCACCGGGGAGCTGTTTTTT. This chain joins TRBV29-1 and TRBJ2-2, with 9 bases fitting TRBD1. CDR3 length equals 13 residues. Germline loops: CDR1 SQVTM, CDR2 ANQGSEA. V shed 8 bases, J shed 4 bases, and the junction held 5 bases outside the gene matches.

This clone was seen only once. The rearrangement links TRBV6-5 to TRBJ2-1; the D gene is possibly TRBD2 (6 bases). Per the germline V gene, CDR1 is MNHEY and CDR2 is SVGAGI. The CDR3 runs 14 residues. V was clipped by 7 bases and J by 2 bases, with 12 bases between them. For the CDR3, the DNA is TGTGCCAGCACCGAGGCGGGAACCTACAATGAGCAGTTCTTC. This gives the protein CASTEAGTYNEQFF.